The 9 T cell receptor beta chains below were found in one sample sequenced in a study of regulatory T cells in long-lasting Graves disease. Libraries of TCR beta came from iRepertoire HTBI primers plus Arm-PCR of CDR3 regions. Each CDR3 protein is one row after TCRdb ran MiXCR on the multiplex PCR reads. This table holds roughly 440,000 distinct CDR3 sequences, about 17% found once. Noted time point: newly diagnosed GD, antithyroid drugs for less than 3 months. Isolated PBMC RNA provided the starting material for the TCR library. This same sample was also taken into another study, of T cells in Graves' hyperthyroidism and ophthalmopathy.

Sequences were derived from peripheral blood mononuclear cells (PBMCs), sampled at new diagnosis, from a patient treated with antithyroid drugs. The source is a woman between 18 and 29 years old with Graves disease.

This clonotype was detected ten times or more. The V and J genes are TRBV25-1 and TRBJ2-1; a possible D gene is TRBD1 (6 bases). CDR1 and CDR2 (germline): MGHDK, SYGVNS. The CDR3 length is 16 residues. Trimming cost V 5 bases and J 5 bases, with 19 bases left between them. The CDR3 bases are TGTGCCAGCAGTCCCCCACAGGGCCACCTAAACAATGAGCAGTTCTTC. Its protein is CASSPPQGHLNNEQFF.

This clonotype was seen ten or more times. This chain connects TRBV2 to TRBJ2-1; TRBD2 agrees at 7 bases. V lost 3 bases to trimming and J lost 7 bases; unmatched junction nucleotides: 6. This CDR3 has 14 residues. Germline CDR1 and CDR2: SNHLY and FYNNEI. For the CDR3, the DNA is TGTGCCAGCAGTGAGTGGGAGGGCGTTAATGAGCAGTTCTTC. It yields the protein CASSEWEGVNEQFF.

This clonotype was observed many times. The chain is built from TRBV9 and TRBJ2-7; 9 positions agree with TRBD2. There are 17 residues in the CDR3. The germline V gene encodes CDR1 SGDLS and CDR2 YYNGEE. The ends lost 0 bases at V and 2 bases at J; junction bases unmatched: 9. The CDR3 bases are TGTGCCAGCAGCGTAGGGGCCAGCGGGAGGTTTACCTACGAGCAGTACTTC. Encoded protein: CASSVGASGRFTYEQYF.

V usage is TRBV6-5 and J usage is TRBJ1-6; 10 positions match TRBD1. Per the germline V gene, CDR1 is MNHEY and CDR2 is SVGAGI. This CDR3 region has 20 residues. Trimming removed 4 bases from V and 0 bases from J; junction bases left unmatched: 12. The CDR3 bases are TGTGCCAGCAGTTCGTATATGACAGGGGGCGAAAACTCCTATAATTCACCCCTCCACTTT. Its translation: CASSSYMTGGENSYNSPLHF.

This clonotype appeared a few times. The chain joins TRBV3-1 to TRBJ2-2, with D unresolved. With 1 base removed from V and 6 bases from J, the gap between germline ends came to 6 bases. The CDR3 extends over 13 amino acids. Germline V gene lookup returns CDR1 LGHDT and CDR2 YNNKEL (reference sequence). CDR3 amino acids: CASSQVASGELFF. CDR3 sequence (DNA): TGTGCCAGCAGCCAAGTCGCGTCCGGGGAGCTGTTTTTT.

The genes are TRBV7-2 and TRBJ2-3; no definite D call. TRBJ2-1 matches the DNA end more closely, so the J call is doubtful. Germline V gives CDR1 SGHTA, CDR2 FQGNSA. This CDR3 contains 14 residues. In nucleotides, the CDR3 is TGTGCCAGCAGCGTAGAGTCTCGACTTGGTGAGCAGTTCTTC. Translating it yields CASSVESRLGEQFF.

CDR3 in DNA: TGTGCCAGCAGGAACGGGTACGAGCAGTACTTC. This gives the protein CASRNGYEQYF. The genes are TRBV6-2 or TRBV6-3 and TRBJ2-7, with D hard to call. The CDR3 has 11 residues. Trimming removed 6 bases from V and 4 bases from J, with 7 bases in between. Germline V gene sequence: CDR1 MNHEY, CDR2 SVGEGT.

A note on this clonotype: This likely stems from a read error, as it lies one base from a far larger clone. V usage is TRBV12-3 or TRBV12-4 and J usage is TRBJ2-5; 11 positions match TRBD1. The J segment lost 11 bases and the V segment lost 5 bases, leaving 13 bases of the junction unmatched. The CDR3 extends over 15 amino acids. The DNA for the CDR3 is TGTGCCAGCAGTGTATGGACAGGGGGCGCTTTAAAGCAGTACTTC. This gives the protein CASSVWTGGALKQYF.

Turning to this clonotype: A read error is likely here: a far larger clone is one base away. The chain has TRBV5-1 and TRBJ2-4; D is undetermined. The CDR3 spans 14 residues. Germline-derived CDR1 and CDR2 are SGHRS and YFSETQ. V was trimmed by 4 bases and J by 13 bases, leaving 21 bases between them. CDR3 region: CASSPGGPGNEQYF. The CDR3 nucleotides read TGCGCCAGCAGCCCAGGCGGACCAGGAAATGAGCAGTACTTC.